This T cell receptor beta chain was sequenced during a study of blood T cell repertoires in COVID-19. V was trimmed by 5 bases and J by 0 bases, leaving 14 bases between them. The CDR3 is 16 residues long. The germline CDR1 and CDR2 sequences are SEHNR and FQNEAQ (reference sequence). Profiled with immunoSEQ multiplex PCR; TCRdb holds only in-frame clones, not every one. The data show under 250,000 clones, with approximately 85% seen just once and 9.1% held by the top ten. This receptor was taken from a woman in her 50s with acute COVID-19. The chain has TRBV7-9 and TRBJ1-3; D gene ambiguous. The source material was PBMCs or T cells enriched from blood (not recorded which). CDR3 DNA sequence: TGTGCCAGCAGCCCGAGGCTGTCTAGCTCTGGAAACACCATATATTTT. Translating it yields CASSPRLSSSGNTIYF.